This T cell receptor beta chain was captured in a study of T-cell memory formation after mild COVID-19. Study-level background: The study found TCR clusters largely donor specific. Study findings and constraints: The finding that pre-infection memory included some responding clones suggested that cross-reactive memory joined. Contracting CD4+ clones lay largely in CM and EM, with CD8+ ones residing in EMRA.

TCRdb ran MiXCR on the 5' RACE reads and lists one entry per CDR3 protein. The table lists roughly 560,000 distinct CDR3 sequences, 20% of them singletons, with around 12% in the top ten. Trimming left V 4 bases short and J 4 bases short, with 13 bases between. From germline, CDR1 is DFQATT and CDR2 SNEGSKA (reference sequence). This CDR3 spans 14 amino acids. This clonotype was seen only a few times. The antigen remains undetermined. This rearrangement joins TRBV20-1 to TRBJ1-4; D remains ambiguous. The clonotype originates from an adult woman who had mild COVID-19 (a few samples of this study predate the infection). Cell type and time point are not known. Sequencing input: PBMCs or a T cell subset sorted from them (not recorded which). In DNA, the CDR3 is TGCAGTGCTAATAAAGATACCTATAATGAAAAACTGTTTTTT. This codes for CSANKDTYNEKLFF.